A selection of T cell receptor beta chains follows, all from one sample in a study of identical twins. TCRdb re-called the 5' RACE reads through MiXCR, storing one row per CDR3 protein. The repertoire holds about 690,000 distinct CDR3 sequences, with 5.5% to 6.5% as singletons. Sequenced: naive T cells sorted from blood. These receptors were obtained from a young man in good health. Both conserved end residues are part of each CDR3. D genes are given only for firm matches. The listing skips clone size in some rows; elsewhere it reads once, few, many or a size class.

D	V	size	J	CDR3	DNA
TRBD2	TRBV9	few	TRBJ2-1	CASSPLQREGQFF	TGTGCCAGCAGCCCCCTTCAGCGGGAGGGCCAGTTCTTC
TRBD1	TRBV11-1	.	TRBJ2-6	CARSGYGTGPSGANVLTF	TGTGCCAGAAGCGGATACGGGACAGGTCCCTCTGGGGCCAACGTCCTGACTTTC
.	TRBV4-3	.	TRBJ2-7	CASSQVGGNAEQYF	TGCGCCAGCAGCCAAGTGGGAGGTAATGCCGAGCAGTACTTC
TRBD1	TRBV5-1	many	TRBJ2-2	CASSTLTGYTGELFF	TGCGCCAGCAGCACCCTGACAGGGTACACCGGGGAGCTGTTTTTT
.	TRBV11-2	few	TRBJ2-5	CASSLFPSQETQYF	TGTGCCAGCAGCTTATTCCCCAGCCAAGAGACCCAGTACTTC
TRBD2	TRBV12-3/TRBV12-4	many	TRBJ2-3	CASSIGGLAGGGTDTQYF	TGTGCCAGCAGTATAGGGGGACTAGCGGGTGGAGGCACAGATACGCAGTATTTT
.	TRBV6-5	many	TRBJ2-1	CASSYENEQFF	TGTGCCAGCAGTTATGAGAATGAGCAGTTCTTC
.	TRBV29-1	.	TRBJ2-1	CSVVQTAGVYEQFF	TGCAGCGTTGTTCAGACGGCAGGAGTCTATGAGCAGTTCTTC
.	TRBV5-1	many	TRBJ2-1	CASRLEPHNEQFF	TGCGCCAGCCGACTAGAACCCCACAATGAGCAGTTCTTC
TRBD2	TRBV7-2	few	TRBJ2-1	CASSLSLAGHNEQFF	TGTGCCAGCAGCTTAAGTCTAGCGGGCCACAATGAGCAGTTCTTC
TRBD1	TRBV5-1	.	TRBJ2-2	CASSHNRGTNTGELFF	TGCGCCAGCAGCCATAACAGGGGCACAAACACCGGGGAGCTGTTTTTT
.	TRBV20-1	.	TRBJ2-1	CSAAPLPAGTYSEQFF	TGCAGTGCTGCCCCTCTCCCGGCGGGAACCTACAGTGAGCAGTTCTTC
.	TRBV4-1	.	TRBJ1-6	CASSQGTVRNSPLHF	TGCGCCAGCAGCCAAGGAACGGTGCGGAATTCACCCCTCCACTTT
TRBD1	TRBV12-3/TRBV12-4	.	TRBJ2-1	CASREGQGRNEQFF	TGTGCCAGCAGGGAGGGACAGGGTAGGAATGAGCAGTTCTTC
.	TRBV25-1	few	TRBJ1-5	CASSETGGSNQPQHF	TGTGCCAGCAGTGAAACGGGGGGGAGCAATCAGCCCCAGCATTTT
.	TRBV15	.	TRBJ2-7	CATSRDRGPDEQYF	TGTGCCACCAGCAGAGACCGGGGGCCAGACGAGCAGTACTTC
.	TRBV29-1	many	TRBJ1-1	CSVRGRGTEAFF	TGCAGCGTTCGGGGACGTGGGACTGAAGCTTTCTTT
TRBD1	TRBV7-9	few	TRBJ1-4	CASSADRGWGEEKLFF	TGTGCCAGCAGCGCCGACAGGGGGTGGGGAGAAGAAAAACTGTTTTTT
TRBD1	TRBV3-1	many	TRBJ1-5	CASSRTGTTEGPQHF	TGTGCCAGCAGTCGGACAGGGACCACAGAGGGGCCCCAGCATTTT
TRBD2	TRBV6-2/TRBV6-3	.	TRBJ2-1	CASTIAGAYNEQFF	TGTGCCAGCACGATAGCGGGAGCTTACAATGAGCAGTTCTTC
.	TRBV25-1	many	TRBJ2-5	CASTGGAEEETQYF	TGTGCCAGCACTGGGGGAGCGGAGGAAGAGACCCAGTACTTC
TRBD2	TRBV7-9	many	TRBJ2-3	CASSPRRGDADTQYF	TGTGCCAGCAGCCCGCGTCGGGGGGATGCGGATACGCAGTATTTT
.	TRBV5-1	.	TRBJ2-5	CASSLNLGQETQYF	TGCGCCAGCAGCTTGAATCTGGGCCAAGAGACCCAGTACTTC
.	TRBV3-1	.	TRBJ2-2	CASSQDILGELFF	TGTGCCAGCAGCCAAGATATTCTCGGGGAGCTGTTTTTT
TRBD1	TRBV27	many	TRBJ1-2	CASSLRGRSYGYTF	TGTGCCAGCAGTTTGAGGGGGCGTAGCTATGGCTACACCTTC
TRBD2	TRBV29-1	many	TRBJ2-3	CSVVVGGFTDTQYF	TGCAGCGTTGTGGTGGGAGGGTTCACAGATACGCAGTATTTT
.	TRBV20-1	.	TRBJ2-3	CSARTVFGTDTQYF	TGCAGTGCTAGGACAGTCTTTGGCACAGATACGCAGTATTTT
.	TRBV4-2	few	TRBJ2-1	CASSQVFRAGVSRSYNEQFF	TGTGCCAGCAGCCAAGTGTTCCGGGCCGGGGTGTCGAGGTCCTACAATGAGCAGTTCTTC
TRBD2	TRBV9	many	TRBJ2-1	CASSGGRAFDNEQFF	TGTGCCAGCAGCGGGGGGAGGGCCTTCGACAATGAGCAGTTCTTC
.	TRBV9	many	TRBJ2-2	CASTHPNTGELFF	TGTGCCAGCACACACCCGAACACCGGGGAGCTGTTTTTT
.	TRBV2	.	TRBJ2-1	CASRPAVGGSYNEQFF	TGTGCCAGCAGACCGGCGGTTGGGGGCTCCTACAATGAGCAGTTCTTC
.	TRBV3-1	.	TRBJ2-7	CASSGGWEQYF	TGTGCCAGCAGCGGGGGATGGGAGCAGTACTTC
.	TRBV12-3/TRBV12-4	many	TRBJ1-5	CASKSALGNQPQHF	TGTGCCAGCAAGTCTGCTCTTGGGAATCAGCCCCAGCATTTT
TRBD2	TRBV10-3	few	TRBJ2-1	CAISERDKGLEYQFF	TGTGCCATCAGTGAGAGGGACAAGGGACTAGAGTATCAGTTCTTC
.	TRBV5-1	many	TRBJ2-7	CASSLERGNEQYF	TGCGCCAGCAGCTTGGAGAGAGGGAACGAGCAGTACTTC
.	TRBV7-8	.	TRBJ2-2	CASSSRGPDTGELFF	TGTGCCAGCAGCTCCAGGGGTCCCGACACCGGGGAGCTGTTTTTT
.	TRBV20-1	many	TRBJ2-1	CSATILSSYNEQFF	TGCAGTGCTACTATTCTAAGCTCCTACAATGAGCAGTTCTTC
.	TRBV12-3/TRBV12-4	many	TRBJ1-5	CASSLSGGLNQPQHF	TGTGCCAGCAGCCTCTCTGGGGGGTTGAATCAGCCCCAGCATTTT
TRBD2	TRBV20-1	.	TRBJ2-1	CSARIASGSYNEQFF	TGCAGTGCTAGAATCGCTAGCGGGAGCTACAATGAGCAGTTCTTC
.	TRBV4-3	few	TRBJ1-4	CASSQEGVGNRGKLFF	TGCGCCAGCAGCCAGGAAGGGGTGGGCAACCGAGGGAAACTGTTTTTT
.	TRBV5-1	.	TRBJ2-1	CASSLEIAASYNEQFF	TGCGCCAGCAGCTTGGAAATAGCGGCCTCCTACAATGAGCAGTTCTTC
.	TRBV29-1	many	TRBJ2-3	CSVAGGPSTDTQYF	TGCAGCGTTGCAGGCGGTCCTAGCACAGATACGCAGTATTTT
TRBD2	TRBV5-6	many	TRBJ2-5	CASSLRAGVVETQYF	TGTGCCAGCAGCTTGCGAGCGGGAGTGGTAGAGACCCAGTACTTC
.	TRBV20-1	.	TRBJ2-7	CSARGLGIAQYEQYF	TGCAGTGCTAGGGGTCTGGGGATCGCCCAATACGAGCAGTACTTC
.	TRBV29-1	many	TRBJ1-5	CSVRGERNQPQHF	TGCAGCGTTCGGGGGGAGCGCAATCAGCCCCAGCATTTT